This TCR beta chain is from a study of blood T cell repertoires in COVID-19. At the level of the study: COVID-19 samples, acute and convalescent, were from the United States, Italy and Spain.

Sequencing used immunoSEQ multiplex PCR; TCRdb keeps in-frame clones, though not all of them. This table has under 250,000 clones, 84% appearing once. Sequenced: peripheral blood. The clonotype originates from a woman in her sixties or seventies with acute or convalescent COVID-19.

DNA of the CDR3: TGTGCCAGCTCACCACCGGGACAGGGGTCTACCACCGGGGAGCTGTTTTTT. This translates into CASSPPGQGSTTGELFF. The V gene is TRBV18, the J gene TRBJ2-2; 10 bases agree with TRBD1. Unmatched junction bases numbered 5, after V lost 0 bases and J lost 4 bases. The germline V gene has CDR1 KGHSH and CDR2 LQKENI. CDR3 length equals 17 residues.